This T cell receptor (beta chain) was captured in a study of OX40 agonist ivuxolimab in advanced cancers. Germline loops: CDR1 SNHLY, CDR2 FYNNEI. This CDR3 is 15 amino acids long. The germline V and J ends were trimmed by 2 bases and 9 bases, with 17 bases remaining between them. The repertoire was sequenced with immunoSEQ multiplex PCR; TCRdb's copy has only in-frame clones and lacks some. This sample has more than 80,000 clones, with about 90% found just once. This chain uses TRBV2 with TRBJ2-1; maybe TRBD2 (6 bases). The sample was CD4+ or CD8+ T cells sorted from blood, taken in a trial of the OX40 agonist ivuxolimab. The TCR sequence derives from an adult with an advanced solid tumor such as melanoma, head and neck, liver or kidney cancer. CDR3 amino acids: CASSERLGGVTEQFF. The CDR3 bases are TGTGCCAGCAGTGAAAGACTAGGCGGGGTAACTGAGCAGTTCTTC.